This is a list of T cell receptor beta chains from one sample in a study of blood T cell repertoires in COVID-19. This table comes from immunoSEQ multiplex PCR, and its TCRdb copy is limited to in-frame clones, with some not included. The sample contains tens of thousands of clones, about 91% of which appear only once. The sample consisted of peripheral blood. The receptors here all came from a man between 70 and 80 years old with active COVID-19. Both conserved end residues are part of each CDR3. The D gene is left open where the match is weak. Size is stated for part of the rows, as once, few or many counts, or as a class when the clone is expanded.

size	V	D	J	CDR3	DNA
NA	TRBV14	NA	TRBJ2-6	CASSQRGNSGANVLTF	TGTGCCAGCAGCCAACGGGGAAACTCTGGGGCCAACGTCCTGACTTTC
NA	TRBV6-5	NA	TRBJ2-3	CASSPLARGTDTQYF	TGTGCCAGCAGTCCGCTAGCTAGGGGCACAGATACGCAGTATTTT
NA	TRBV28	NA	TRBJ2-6	CASSLGGAGGANVLTF	TGTGCCAGCAGTTTAGGCGGGGCCGGGGGGGCCAACGTCCTGACTTTC
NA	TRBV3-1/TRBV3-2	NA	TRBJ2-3	CASSQGGRGGADTQYF	TGTGCCAGCAGCCAAGGCGGGAGAGGGGGTGCAGATACGCAGTATTTT
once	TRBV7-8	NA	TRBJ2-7	CASSLGRSSYEQYF	TGTGCCAGCAGCTTAGGGAGGAGCTCCTACGAGCAGTACTTC
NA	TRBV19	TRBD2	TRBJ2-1	CASSPRTSGRAYNEQFF	TGTGCCAGTAGTCCTCGGACTAGCGGGAGGGCCTACAATGAGCAGTTCTTC
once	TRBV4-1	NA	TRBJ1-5	CASSQEGQGRQPQHF	TGCGCCAGCAGCCAAGAGGGGCAGGGCCGGCAGCCCCAGCATTTT
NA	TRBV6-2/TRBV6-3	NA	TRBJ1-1	CASSSPGMLSEAFF	TGTGCCAGCAGTTCCCCAGGGATGCTTTCTGAAGCTTTCTTT
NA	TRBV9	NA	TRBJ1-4	CASSASDFGRLFF	TGTGCCAGCAGCGCCAGTGATTTTGGGAGACTGTTTTTT
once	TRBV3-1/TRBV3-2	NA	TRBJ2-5	CASSPRETQYF	TGTGCCAGCAGCCCTAGGGAGACCCAGTACTTC
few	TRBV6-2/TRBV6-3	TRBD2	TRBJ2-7	CASSYDSGGSYEQYF	TGTGCCAGCAGTTACGATAGCGGGGGTTCATACGAGCAGTACTTC
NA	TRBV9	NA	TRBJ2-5	CASSVRGRYQETQYF	TGTGCCAGCAGCGTACGTGGGAGGTACCAAGAGACCCAGTACTTC
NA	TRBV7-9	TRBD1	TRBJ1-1	CASSEDRTNTEAFF	TGTGCCAGCAGCGAGGACAGGACGAACACTGAAGCTTTCTTT
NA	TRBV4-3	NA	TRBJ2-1	CASSRRDKHNEQFF	TGCGCCAGCAGCCGACGGGACAAACACAATGAGCAGTTCTTC
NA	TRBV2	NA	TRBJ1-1	CASSADSPEAFF	TGTGCCAGCAGTGCGGACAGCCCTGAAGCTTTCTTT
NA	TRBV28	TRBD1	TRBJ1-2	CASVGTDLGYTF	TGTGCCAGCGTCGGGACAGACCTTGGCTACACCTTC
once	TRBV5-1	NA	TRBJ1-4	CASSGTPYNEKLFF	TGCGCCAGCAGCGGGACACCCTATAATGAAAAACTGTTTTTT
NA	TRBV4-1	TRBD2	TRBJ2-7	CASSRAGGQTYEQYF	TGCGCCAGCAGCCGAGCGGGAGGACAAACCTACGAGCAGTACTTC
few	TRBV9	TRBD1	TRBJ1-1	CASSPDRVADTEAFF	TGTGCCAGCAGCCCTGACAGGGTGGCGGACACTGAAGCTTTCTTT
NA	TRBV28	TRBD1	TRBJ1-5	CASIPGGTQPQHF	TGTGCCAGCATCCCAGGGGGAACTCAGCCCCAGCATTTT
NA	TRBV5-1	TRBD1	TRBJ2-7	CASSAGQESYEQYF	TGCGCCAGCAGCGCGGGACAGGAGTCCTACGAGCAGTACTTC
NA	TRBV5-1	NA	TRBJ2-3	CASSPRDSADTQYF	TGCGCCAGCAGCCCTAGGGACTCCGCTGATACGCAGTATTTT
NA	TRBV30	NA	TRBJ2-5	CAWSPPAGETQYF	TGTGCCTGGAGCCCCCCGGCAGGAGAGACCCAGTACTTC
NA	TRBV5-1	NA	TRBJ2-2	CASSLGDFGTGELFF	TGCGCCAGCAGCTTGGGGGACTTCGGCACCGGGGAGCTGTTTTTT